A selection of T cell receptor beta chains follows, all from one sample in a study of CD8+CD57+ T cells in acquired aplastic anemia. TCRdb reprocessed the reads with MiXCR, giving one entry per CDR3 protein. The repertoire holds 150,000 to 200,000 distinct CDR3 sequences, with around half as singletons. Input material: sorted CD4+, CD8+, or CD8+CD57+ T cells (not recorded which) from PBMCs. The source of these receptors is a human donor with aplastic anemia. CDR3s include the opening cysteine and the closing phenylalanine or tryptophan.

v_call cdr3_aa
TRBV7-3 CASSSGELSGANVLTF
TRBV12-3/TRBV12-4 CASSLRDRGNSPLHF
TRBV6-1 CASSEAGTTYEQYF
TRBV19 CASSRSGNLHEQYF
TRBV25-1 CASSLTATGRNEKLFF
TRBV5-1 CASSSTGSTYEQYF
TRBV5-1 CASSLLATGETEAFF
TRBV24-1 CATSDRTGFGSGNTIYF
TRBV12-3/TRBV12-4 CASSSPSSRSALFF
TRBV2 CASSARRVVYTEAFF
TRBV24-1 CATRGVGGTEAFF
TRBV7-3 CASSLEGELFF
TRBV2 CASKGAGIETQYF
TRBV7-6 CASSLARDEQYF
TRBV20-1 CSAIPGGGGEQFF
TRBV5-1 CASSLDYYNEQFF
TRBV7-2 CASSARDLYTEAFF
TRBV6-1 CTSAVGLPTWGGELFF
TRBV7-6 CASSLSGDVEYEQYF
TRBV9 CASSASSTNEKLFF
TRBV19 CASSPTETNTEAFF
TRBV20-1 CSVLDRSGNTIYF
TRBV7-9 CASSFPPSYGYTF
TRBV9 CASSVSGMAGNTIYF
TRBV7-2 CASSLARGLISNQPQHF
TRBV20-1 CSARDLGRAGTDTQYF
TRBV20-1 CRSLRDTSEAFF
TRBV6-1 CASSPRTGRDTQYF
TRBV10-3 CAIRGGEQNTEAFF
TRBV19 CASRRGRSSDEQYF
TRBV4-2 CASSQDQQRRFF
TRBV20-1 CSARRDVAYEQYF
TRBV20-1 CSANQLRETQYF
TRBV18 CASSPPSESRGEQYF
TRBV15 CATSRDRGGEKLFF
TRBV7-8 CASSPNLYEQYF
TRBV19 CASQANTGELFF
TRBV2 CASRRQLATGGFQETQYF
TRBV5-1 CASSLVLAGGPTDTQYF
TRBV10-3 CAISSHTNEQFF
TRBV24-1 CATSDFGPGSAVDTQYF
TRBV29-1 CSASTGLVAEAFF
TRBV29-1 CSVMGQAIPREQYF
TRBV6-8 CARRFGRGCYEQYF
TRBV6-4 CASSDRWGHGKQVRQETQYF
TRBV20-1 CSARDGQINSPLHF
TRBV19 CASSRVWTGEGYEQYF
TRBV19 CASSIEGRYNEQFF
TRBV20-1 CSASRGGEGQGSEQCF
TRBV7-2 CASTSGGGLRNEQYF
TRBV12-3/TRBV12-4 CASRTGGGYTF
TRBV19 CASSLLTGNTEAFF
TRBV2 CASTEDRGSYEQYF
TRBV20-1 CSARQDTNEKLFF